This T cell receptor (beta chain) was sequenced during a study of cytomegalovirus exposure and HLA in healthy donors. Overall study findings and caveats: The tendency of first-cohort TCR clusters to co-occur in the 120 or so validation repertoires emerged from a later analysis.

Clones were sequenced by immunoSEQ multiplex PCR, and TCRdb holds only the in-frame ones, with some missing. The table has 250,000 or so clones, approximately 90% seen once. The count of this clone is one. The antigen remains unidentified. Other nucleotide sequences in the sample specify the same CDR3. The source of this sequence is a man younger than 35 in good health and CMV-seronegative. Sample: PBMCs.

This CDR3 reads CASSFSQETQYF. The CDR3, as DNA: TGTGCCAGCAGCTTCTCCCAAGAGACCCAGTACTTC. The genes are TRBV7-9 and TRBJ2-5; D unresolved. The V gene lost 3 bases and the J gene lost 1 base, with 3 bases spanning the gap. The germline V gene has CDR1 SEHNR and CDR2 FQNEAQ (reference sequence). The CDR3 is 12 residues long.